These 8 T cell receptor beta chains share one sample of origin, sequenced in a study of siplizumab effects on memory and regulatory T cells. TCRdb keeps only in-frame clones here, not all; method: immunoSEQ multiplex PCR. The table lists some 65,000 clones, roughly 88% of them singletons. The sequencing input was Tregs sorted from blood. These receptors were collected from a human donor in good health.

A few counts support this clone. J is TRBJ2-7 and V is TRBV5-5; 7 bases are a match to TRBD1. With 3 bases clipped from V and 5 bases from J, the junction kept 5 bases outside the gene matches. Germline CDR1 is SGHKS and CDR2 is YYEKEE (reference sequence). The CDR3 is 13 amino acids. As DNA, the CDR3 is TGTGCCAGCAGCTCCTACAGGGGCCACGAGCAGTACTTC. Its protein is CASSSYRGHEQYF.

This chain uses TRBV2 with TRBJ2-1; TRBD2 aligns across 12 bases. The CDR3 runs to 16 residues. Germline lookup yields CDR1 SNHLY and CDR2 FYNNEI. After removal of 6 bases from V and 3 bases from J, the junction contained 6 bases not matched to a gene. The CDR3: CASSARLAGVYNEQFF. Written as DNA, the CDR3 is TGTGCCAGCAGCGCCAGACTAGCGGGAGTCTACAATGAGCAGTTCTTC.

The CDR3 loop is CASSTPRVGGNTIYF. CDR3 DNA: TGTGCCAGCAGCACCCCCAGGGTGGGAGGAAACACCATATATTTT. The rearrangement joins TRBV5-4 to TRBJ1-3; possibly TRBD1 for D (5 bases). The CDR3 spans 15 residues. The V and J ends lost 4 bases and 4 bases respectively, with 15 bases between them. Germline-derived CDR1 and CDR2 are SGHNT and YYREEE (reference sequence).

The chain has TRBV28 and TRBJ1-6; 9 bases map to TRBD1. Germline loops: CDR1 MDHEN, CDR2 SYDVKM. Trimming cost V 3 bases and J 16 bases; bases outside gene matches: 10. This CDR3 has 14 amino acids. The CDR3 protein is CASSFGTGWGLLHF. The CDR3, as DNA: TGTGCCAGCAGTTTCGGGACAGGGTGGGGACTTCTCCACTTT.

The chain uses TRBV2 and TRBJ2-4; D uncertain. Germline V gene sequence: CDR1 SNHLY, CDR2 FYNNEI. CDR3 size: 15 residues. Trimming left V 3 bases short and J 0 bases short, with 9 bases between. CDR3 protein: CASSDPHLAKNIQYF. CDR3 bases: TGTGCCAGCAGTGATCCTCATCTAGCCAAAAACATTCAGTACTTC.

The chain uses TRBV7-8 and TRBJ1-1; 7 bases fit TRBD1. Trimming at V came to 2 bases and at J to 3 bases, leaving 3 bases not matched to a gene. The CDR3 covers 14 residues. In germline, CDR1 is SGHVS, CDR2 FQNEAQ. This CDR3 reads CASSLWTGDTEAFF. DNA of the CDR3: TGTGCCAGCAGCTTATGGACAGGTGACACTGAAGCTTTCTTT.

This sequence joins TRBV30 and TRBJ2-5; perhaps TRBD1 as D (6 bases). CDR3 length: 13 amino acids. Germline V gene lookup returns CDR1 GTSNPN and CDR2 SVGIG (reference sequence). Trimming removed 2 bases from V and 1 base from J, with 8 bases in between. Written as DNA, the CDR3 is TGTGCCTGGAGTCAGGGGCCCCAAGAGACCCAGTACTTC. Protein: CAWSQGPQETQYF.

This chain joins TRBV29-1 and TRBJ2-7; unclear D gene. Germline lookup yields CDR1 SQVTM and CDR2 ANQGSEA. The CDR3 has 12 residues. V was trimmed by 2 bases and J by 3 bases, leaving 8 bases between them. This CDR3 reads CSVETALYEQYF. The CDR3 nucleotides are TGCAGCGTTGAAACAGCCCTCTACGAGCAGTACTTC.